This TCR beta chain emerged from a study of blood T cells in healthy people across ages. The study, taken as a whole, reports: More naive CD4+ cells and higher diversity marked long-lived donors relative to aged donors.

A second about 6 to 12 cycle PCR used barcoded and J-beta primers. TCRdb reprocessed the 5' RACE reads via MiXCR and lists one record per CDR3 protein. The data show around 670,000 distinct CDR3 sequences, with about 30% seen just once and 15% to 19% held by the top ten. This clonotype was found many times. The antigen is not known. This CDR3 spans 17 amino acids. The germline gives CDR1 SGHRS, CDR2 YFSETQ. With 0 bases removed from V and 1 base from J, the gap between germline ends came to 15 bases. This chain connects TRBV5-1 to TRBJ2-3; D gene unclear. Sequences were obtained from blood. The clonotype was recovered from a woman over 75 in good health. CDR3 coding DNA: TGCGCCAGCAGCTTGGCTTCTAGTATCCAACGCACAGATACGCAGTATTTT. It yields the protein CASSLASSIQRTDTQYF.